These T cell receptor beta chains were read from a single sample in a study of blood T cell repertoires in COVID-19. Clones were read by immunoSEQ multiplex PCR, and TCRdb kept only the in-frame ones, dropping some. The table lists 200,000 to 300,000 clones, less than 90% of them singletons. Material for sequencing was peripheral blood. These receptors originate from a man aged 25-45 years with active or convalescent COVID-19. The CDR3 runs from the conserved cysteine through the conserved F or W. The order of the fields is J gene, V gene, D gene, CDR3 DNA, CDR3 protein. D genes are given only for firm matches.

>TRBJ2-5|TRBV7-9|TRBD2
TGTGCCAGCAGCTTAGGAGTAGCGGGAGCCCAAGAGACCCAGTACTTC
CASSLGVAGAQETQYF
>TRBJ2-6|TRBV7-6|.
TGTGCCAGCAGCCTGGACATCTCTGGGGCCAACGTCCTGACTTTC
CASSLDISGANVLTF
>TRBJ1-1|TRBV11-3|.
TGTGCCAGCAGCTTAGGAGACAGTGAAGCTTTCTTT
CASSLGDSEAFF
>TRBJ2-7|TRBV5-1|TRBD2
TGCGCCAGCAGCTTGGCGGGGGGGCGCGCCTACGAGCAGTACTTC
CASSLAGGRAYEQYF
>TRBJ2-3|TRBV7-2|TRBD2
TGTGCCAGCAGCTCACTAGCGGGGGTTGTGGCAGATACGCAGTATTTT
CASSSLAGVVADTQYF
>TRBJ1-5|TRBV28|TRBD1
TGTGCCAGCAGGCAGGGGGTGCAGTATGGCAATCAGCCCCAGCATTTT
CASRQGVQYGNQPQHF
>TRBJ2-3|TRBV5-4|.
TGTGCCAGCAGCCCGAACGGGGGGCGCCCCGCAGATACGCAGTATTTT
CASSPNGGRPADTQYF
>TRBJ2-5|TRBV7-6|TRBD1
TGTGCCAGCAGCCCAAGAGGACAGGGTACATTAGAGACCCAGTACTTC
CASSPRGQGTLETQYF
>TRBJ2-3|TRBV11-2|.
TGTGCCAGCAGCTTATTGGGACTCAACACAGATACGCAGTATTTT
CASSLLGLNTDTQYF
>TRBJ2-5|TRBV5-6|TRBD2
TGTGCCAGCGAGCGGGGGAGGAGGTCGGAGACCCAGTACTTC
CASERGRRSETQYF